The 23 T cell receptor beta chains below come from one sample, sequenced in a study of vaccination and CD4 T cells after COVID-19. No antigens are known for them. Treatment here: approximately 10-day PBMC culture with coronavirus spike peptide pools or control peptides (ViraFEST assay). From the unexposed donor, CD4+ T cells were collected ahead of the COVID-19 pandemic (2011-2018). The Oncomine TCR Beta short-read assay sequenced DNA from cultured CD4+ T cells. TCRdb analysed the PCR reads with MiXCR anew, one entry per CDR3 protein. Among 6,500 to 7,500 distinct CDR3 sequences, about 33% were seen once, and the ten largest hold about 30%. The sequencing input was CD4+ T cells from blood, cultured in vitro. Every receptor here comes from a human donor in good health.

This clonotype was seen more than once but under ten times. This chain uses TRBV12-3 or TRBV12-4 with TRBJ1-1; 8 nucleotides align to TRBD1. Trimming cost V 5 bases and J 7 bases; bases outside gene matches: 6. CDR3 length: 13 residues. The CDR3: CASSRRQGLEAFF. The CDR3 DNA reads as TGTGCCAGCAGTCGTAGACAGGGGCTTGAAGCTTTCTTT.

CDR3 loop: CASKLGHINTGELFF. The DNA of the CDR3 is TGTGCCAGCAAACTCGGACACATAAACACCGGGGAGCTGTTTTTT. J is TRBJ2-2 and V is TRBV2; a weak D match, TRBD1 (5 bases). Trimming left V 7 bases short and J 2 bases short, with 14 bases between. Germline CDR1 and CDR2: SNHLY and FYNNEI. This CDR3 contains 15 residues.

V is TRBV11-2 and J is TRBJ2-1; D is uncertain. The CDR3 contains 13 residues. CDR1 and CDR2 from the germline V gene are SGHAT and FQNNGV. Trimming took 5 bases from V and 4 from J, leaving 9 bases between them. As DNA, the CDR3 is TGTGCCAGCAGCGCGTACGGGTACAATGAGCAGTTCTTC. This codes for CASSAYGYNEQFF.

This chain uses TRBV5-1 with TRBJ2-3; D is ambiguous. The V gene's germline CDR1 is SGHRS and CDR2 YFSETQ. V lost 4 bases, J lost 2 bases, and 8 bases lay in between. CDR3 size: 13 residues. CDR3 region: CASSPENTDTQYF. CDR3 DNA: TGCGCCAGCAGCCCAGAAAACACAGATACGCAGTATTTT.

The V and J genes are TRBV18 and TRBJ1-1; 7 nucleotides match TRBD1. In germline, CDR1 is KGHSH, CDR2 LQKENI. The CDR3 totals 14 residues. The trim removed 2 bases at V and 10 bases at J, leaving 10 bases unmatched. CDR3 DNA sequence: TGTGCCAGCTCACCAAACAGGGGTAAGGATTCAGCTTTCTTT. Amino acid sequence: CASSPNRGKDSAFF.

The V gene is TRBV12-3 or TRBV12-4, the J gene TRBJ2-2; no clear D gene. The CDR3 has 13 amino acids. V was cut by 6 bases and J by 5 bases, with 10 bases left in between. The CDR3 DNA is TGTGCCAGCAGCTGGACCGAAACCGGGGAGCTGTTTTTT. Protein sequence: CASSWTETGELFF.

The rearrangement joins TRBV6-1 to TRBJ2-3, with a possible D match to TRBD1 (6 bases). CDR3 length equals 15 residues. Germline CDR1 and CDR2: MNHNS and SASEGT. Trimming stripped 7 bases from V and 2 bases from J, with 16 bases between. The CDR3: CASNRAWGHTDTQYF. CDR3 sequence (DNA): TGTGCCAGCAACAGGGCCTGGGGCCACACAGATACGCAGTATTTT.

The chain uses TRBV7-3 and TRBJ2-2; D not resolved. The CDR3 consists of 14 residues. Between the trimmed V and J ends, which lost 7 bases and 0 bases, there was a span of 9 bases. CDR1 and CDR2 (germline): SGHTA, FQGTGA. CDR3 sequence (DNA): TGTGCCAGCACCCTAGAACCGAACACCGGGGAGCTGTTTTTT. The encoded protein is CASTLEPNTGELFF.

This clonotype occurred a few times. This rearrangement joins TRBV20-1 to TRBJ2-2; D may be TRBD2 (5 bases). Germline assignment: CDR1 DFQATT and CDR2 SNEGSKA (reference sequence). The CDR3 is 11 amino acids. V shed 4 bases and J shed 13 bases, with 13 bases lying between them. The CDR3 DNA sequence: TGCAGTGCTACTGGACCTCGGGGGCTGTTTTTT. It is translated as CSATGPRGLFF.

This clonotype has just a few counts. This chain links TRBV12-1 with TRBJ1-5. TRBV12-1 is marked as a pseudogene. This CDR3 has 15 amino acids. CDR3 DNA sequence: TGTGCCAGCAGCCTTCGACCTAGGGGCAATCAGCCCCAGCATTTT. This translates into CASSLRPRGNQPQHF.

This clonotype was recorded once. The chain couples TRBV12-3 or TRBV12-4 to TRBJ2-5; no firm D call. The CDR3 covers 12 residues. The V and J ends lost 3 bases and 7 bases respectively, with 9 bases between them. The CDR3 loop is CASSFLPGTQYF. The CDR3 DNA reads as TGTGCCAGCAGTTTCTTACCTGGGACCCAGTACTTC.

This clonotype was counted only a few times. The chain combines TRBV4-2 with TRBJ1-2, with D hard to call. Germline V gene lookup returns CDR1 LGHNA and CDR2 YNFKEQ. V was clipped by 0 bases and J by 4 bases, with 9 bases between them. CDR3 length: 14 residues. The CDR3 spells CASSQDLVVYGYTF. The DNA for the CDR3 is TGTGCCAGCAGCCAAGATTTAGTGGTCTATGGCTACACCTTC.

This clonotype was picked up a small number of times. V is TRBV6-1 and J is TRBJ1-2, with 10 bases lining up with TRBD1. CDR1 is MNHNS, CDR2 SASEGT, per germline. V was clipped by 5 bases and J by 8 bases; unmatched bases: 8. CDR3 size: 14 residues. The CDR3 bases are TGTGCCAGCAGTCCGGGACAGGGGTGGTTAGGCTACACCTTC. Translated: CASSPGQGWLGYTF.

This clonotype was observed a handful of times. This chain connects TRBV20-1 to TRBJ1-5; 7 positions agree with TRBD1. CDR1 is DFQATT, CDR2 SNEGSKA, per germline (reference sequence). Germline trimming cut 0 bases from V and 6 bases from J; bases unmatched to any gene: 8. The CDR3 runs 15 residues. The CDR3 sequence is CSARDGTAGSQPQHF. DNA for the CDR3: TGCAGTGCTAGAGACGGGACAGCAGGAAGTCAGCCCCAGCATTTT.

The chain recombines TRBV12-3 or TRBV12-4 with TRBJ1-5; D is unclear. This CDR3 contains 13 residues. Trimming pared 5 bases from V and 6 bases from J, leaving 11 bases between. CDR3 in DNA: TGTGCCAGCAGTCGGGGAACCGGTCAGCCCCAGCATTTT. Amino acids: CASSRGTGQPQHF.

The rearrangement links TRBV12-3 or TRBV12-4 to TRBJ1-6; maybe TRBD1 (6 bases). There are 14 residues in the CDR3. V lost 4 bases to trimming and J lost 8 bases, with 12 bases between them. CDR3 sequence (DNA): TGTGCCAGCAGTTCACAGGGTGAATATTCACCCCTCCACTTT. This sequence encodes CASSSQGEYSPLHF.

V is TRBV6-5 and J is TRBJ2-5; no definite D call. Germline CDR1 and CDR2: MNHEY and SVGAGI. Trimming shortened V by 2 bases and J by 0 bases, and 10 bases separated the two germline ends. CDR3 length: 15 residues. The CDR3 sequence: CASSYTGRNQETQYF. CDR3 sequence (DNA): TGTGCCAGCAGTTACACCGGACGGAACCAAGAGACCCAGTACTTC.

This clonotype was counted a few times. The chain couples TRBV2 to TRBJ1-2; 9 bases are shared with TRBD1. CDR3 length: 17 amino acids. CDR1 and CDR2 from the germline V gene are SNHLY and FYNNEI. V shed 5 bases, J shed 8 bases, and the junction held 18 bases outside the gene matches. The CDR3 DNA reads as TGTGCCAGCAGTCCACAGGGGGCCGGGGGGTGGAACGCAGGCTACACCTTC. Protein: CASSPQGAGGWNAGYTF.

This clonotype occurred once. The gene calls are TRBV6-1 and TRBJ2-3; 8 nucleotides align to TRBD1. CDR3 length: 13 amino acids. Germline lookup yields CDR1 MNHNS and CDR2 SASEGT. J gave up 3 bases and V 7 bases, and 3 bases lay outside the gene matches. CDR3 loop: CASNQGATDTQYF. The CDR3, as DNA: TGTGCCAGCAATCAGGGGGCAACAGATACGCAGTATTTT.

The chain uses TRBV18 and TRBJ2-7; TRBD1 matches at 9 bases. The CDR3 extends over 15 amino acids. J gave up 5 bases and V 3 bases, and 8 bases lay outside the gene matches. Germline CDR1 and CDR2: KGHSH and LQKENI. This CDR3 is CASSPQTGGADEQYF. CDR3 coding DNA: TGTGCCAGCTCACCTCAAACAGGGGGCGCGGACGAGCAGTACTTC.

The rearrangement links TRBV19 to TRBJ1-1; possibly TRBD1 for D (6 bases). V was clipped by 5 bases and J by 1 base, with 11 bases between them. This CDR3 is 14 amino acids long. Germline assignment: CDR1 LNHDA and CDR2 SQIVND (reference sequence). The CDR3 DNA is TGTGCCAGTAGTGTACAGGGTACGAACACTGAAGCTTTCTTT. Its protein is CASSVQGTNTEAFF.

This clonotype was counted between two and nine times. The chain joins TRBV5-4 to TRBJ2-3; D uncertain. V shed 0 bases and J shed 6 bases, with 5 bases lying between them. Germline V CDR1 and CDR2: SGHNT, YYREEE (reference sequence). The CDR3 loop spans 12 amino acids. CDR3 region: CASSLGWDTQYF. As DNA, the CDR3 is TGTGCCAGCAGCTTGGGGTGGGATACGCAGTATTTT.

The chain uses TRBV6-1 and TRBJ2-7; TRBD1 matches at 8 bases. The CDR3 runs to 14 residues. Trimming cost V 8 bases and J 6 bases; bases outside gene matches: 12. Germline CDR1 MNHNS, CDR2 SASEGT. As DNA, the CDR3 is TGTGCCAGCCCCAGGACAGGGTCGGAGGTCGAGCAGTACTTC. It encodes CASPRTGSEVEQYF.